What follows are 20 T cell receptor beta chains derived from one specimen sequenced in a study of cytomegalovirus exposure and HLA in healthy donors. Here immunoSEQ multiplex PCR was the method, and the copy in TCRdb shows in-frame clones only, minus some. Of over 150,000 clones listed, 75% to 90% were seen once; the top ten hold 20% to 25%. Input material: PBMCs. Receptors originate from a man aged 18 to 29 in good health and CMV-seropositive.

This clone was seen only a few times. The sample has other DNA sequences that encode this CDR3 too. The chain carries TRBV9 and TRBJ1-2; 7 bases match TRBD1. The V and J ends lost 3 bases and 4 bases, in that order; junction bases with no gene match: 3. This CDR3 is built from 13 residues. Per the germline V gene, CDR1 is SGDLS and CDR2 is YYNGEE. CDR3 protein: CASSAQGGYGYTF. The CDR3 DNA follows: TGTGCCAGCAGCGCCCAGGGGGGCTATGGCTACACCTTC.

As concerns this clone: This same CDR3 is encoded by further DNA sequences in the sample. The J gene is TRBJ1-3, the V gene TRBV5-1, with 7 bases that match TRBD1. CDR1 SGHRS and CDR2 YFSETQ come from the germline V gene. V trimming: 0 bases; J trimming: 0 bases; junction bases outside the gene matches: 0. The CDR3 runs to 15 residues. CDR3 coding DNA: TGCGCCAGCAGCTTGGGGGACAGCTCTGGAAACACCATATATTTT. As protein: CASSLGDSSGNTIYF.

V gene TRBV5-6 combines with J gene TRBJ1-4; a possible D gene is TRBD1 (5 bases). V lost 1 base to trimming and J lost 0 bases, with 16 bases between them. Germline lookup yields CDR1 SGHDT and CDR2 YYEEEE. The CDR3 loop spans 18 amino acids. CDR3 sequence: CASSLIGQGPTTNEKLFF. CDR3 bases: TGTGCCAGCAGCTTGATCGGGCAGGGCCCAACAACTAATGAAAAACTGTTTTTT.

V gene TRBV5-1 combines with J gene TRBJ2-1, with 8 nucleotides matching TRBD1. CDR1 SGHRS and CDR2 YFSETQ come from the germline V gene. This CDR3 spans 14 amino acids. Trimming removed 1 base from V and 9 bases from J; junction bases left unmatched: 6. The CDR3 sequence is CASSLPSGGGEQFF. The DNA of the CDR3 is TGCGCCAGCAGCTTGCCCTCAGGGGGCGGTGAGCAGTTCTTC. The full variable domain, rest sourced from reference TRBV5-1 and TRBJ2-1, is KAGVTQTPRYLIKTRGQQVTLSCSPISGHRSVSWYQQTPGQGLQFLFEYFSETQRNKGNFPGRFSGRQFSNSRSEMNVSTLELGDSALYLCASSLPSGGGEQFFGPGTRLTVL.

V usage is TRBV10-3 and J usage is TRBJ2-3; perhaps TRBD2 as D (6 bases). This CDR3 comprises 14 residues. V lost 10 bases and J lost 8, with 22 bases in between. Germline loops: CDR1 ENHRY, CDR2 SYGVKD. This CDR3 is CATAPSGRTVTQYF. The CDR3 coding sequence is TGTGCCACCGCCCCATCCGGGAGAACCGTTACGCAGTATTTT.

The gene calls are TRBV7-9 and TRBJ2-7, with 9 bases aligning to TRBD1. J gave up 5 bases and V 5 bases, and 13 bases lay outside the gene matches. Germline-derived CDR1 and CDR2 are SEHNR and FQNEAQ (reference sequence). The CDR3 loop spans 16 amino acids. CDR3: CASSPRGGQGFDEQYF. Written as DNA, the CDR3 is TGTGCCAGCAGCCCACGAGGGGGACAGGGATTCGACGAGCAGTACTTC.

The V gene is TRBV6-5, the J gene TRBJ1-4, with 9 bases identical to TRBD1. Germline V gives CDR1 MNHEY, CDR2 SVGAGI. With V trimmed by 0 bases and J by 6 bases, 5 bases remained unmatched. The CDR3 runs 16 residues. CDR3 sequence (DNA): TGTGCCAGCAGTTACTCAGGACAGGGGCCGGATGAAAAACTGTTTTTT. This gives the protein CASSYSGQGPDEKLFF.

The chain couples TRBV2 to TRBJ2-2; perhaps TRBD1 as D (5 bases). CDR3 length equals 13 residues. In germline, CDR1 is SNHLY, CDR2 FYNNEI. The germline V and J ends were trimmed by 6 bases and 3 bases, with 8 bases remaining between them. CDR3 sequence (DNA): TGTGCCAGCAGCAGCAGGGACACCGGGGAGCTGTTTTTT. Translated, it gives CASSSRDTGELFF.

V usage is TRBV7-2 and J usage is TRBJ2-7; 7 bases match TRBD2. Germline CDR1 SGHTA, CDR2 FQGNSA. V was clipped by 5 bases and J by 4 bases; unmatched bases: 11. The CDR3 totals 15 residues. CDR3 sequence reads: CASSGGEGGAYEQYF. The CDR3 DNA reads as TGTGCCAGCAGCGGGGGGGAGGGAGGTGCTTACGAGCAGTACTTC.

This rearrangement joins TRBV29-1 to TRBJ1-2; no firm D call. Germline V gene sequence: CDR1 SQVTM, CDR2 ANQGSEA. V shed 4 bases and J shed 2 bases, with 14 bases lying between them. The CDR3 runs 14 residues. The CDR3 DNA is TGCAGCGTTGGGGCGCGGGTTGCCAACTATGGCTACACCTTC. As protein: CSVGARVANYGYTF.

V gene TRBV6-5 combines with J gene TRBJ1-1; D perhaps matches TRBD1 (5 bases). With 3 bases removed from V and 1 base from J, the gap between germline ends came to 9 bases. The germline V gene has CDR1 MNHEY and CDR2 SVGAGI. The CDR3 consists of 14 residues. The DNA for the CDR3 is TGTGCCAGCAGTTATGCAGGGTCGAACACTGAAGCTTTCTTT. Translation: CASSYAGSNTEAFF.

This chain joins TRBV14 and TRBJ2-7; D is uncertain. Germline-derived CDR1 and CDR2 are SGHDN and FVKESK. This CDR3 has 15 residues. Trimming cost V 0 bases and J 2 bases, with 11 bases left between them. CDR3 residues: CASSQDLVRAYEQYF. The CDR3 coding sequence is TGTGCCAGCAGCCAAGATTTAGTCCGGGCCTACGAGCAGTACTTC. The complete variable domain, with remaining parts taken from reference TRBV14 and TRBJ2-7, reads EAGVTQFPSHSVIEKGQTVTLRCDPISGHDNLYWYRRVMGKEIKFLLHFVKESKQDESGMPNNRFLAERTGGTYSTLKVQPAELEDSGVYFCASSQDLVRAYEQYFGPGTRLTVT.

This clone was seen only once. The gene calls are TRBV19 and TRBJ1-5; TRBD1 matches at 7 bases. CDR3 length: 16 residues. Per germline, CDR1 LNHDA and CDR2 SQIVND (reference sequence). V dropped 0 bases and J dropped 7; count of bases not matched to a gene: 9. The CDR3 region is CASSIETGVVRQPQHF. DNA of the CDR3: TGTGCCAGTAGTATAGAAACAGGGGTGGTTCGACAGCCCCAGCATTTT.

V is TRBV9 and J is TRBJ2-5; D perhaps matches TRBD2 (7 bases). This CDR3 has 16 amino acids. Trimming took off 0 bases at V and 7 bases at J, with 19 bases between the two ends. Germline-derived CDR1 and CDR2 are SGDLS and YYNGEE. DNA for the CDR3: TGTGCCAGCAGCGTAGGTGGGCGGGGGCCCTCGGGGACCCAGTACTTC. This encodes CASSVGGRGPSGTQYF.

This chain links TRBV7-2 with TRBJ2-2; maybe TRBD2 (5 bases). V gave up 1 base and J gave up 5 bases, with 14 bases separating them. Germline lookup yields CDR1 SGHTA and CDR2 FQGNSA. This CDR3 spans 16 amino acids. CDR3 sequence (DNA): TGTGCCAGCAGCTTAGGGCTGGCGAGAGGGACCGGGGAGCTGTTTTTT. Protein: CASSLGLARGTGELFF.

The chain has TRBV19 and TRBJ1-4; D gene ambiguous. Trimming stripped 8 bases from V and 5 bases from J, with 6 bases between. The CDR3 consists of 11 residues. Germline V lookup: CDR1 LNHDA, CDR2 SQIVND (reference sequence). CDR3 protein: CASGRNEKLFF. The CDR3 DNA sequence: TGTGCCAGTGGCAGGAATGAAAAACTGTTTTTT.

The chain uses TRBV5-6 and TRBJ2-7; TRBD2 aligns across 8 bases. Germline V gene lookup returns CDR1 SGHDT and CDR2 YYEEEE. The trim removed 4 bases at V and 1 base at J, leaving 7 bases unmatched. CDR3 size: 15 residues. The CDR3 here is CASSLLREESYEQYF. CDR3 DNA sequence: TGTGCCAGCAGCCTGTTGCGGGAGGAGTCCTACGAGCAGTACTTC.

The chain carries TRBV29-1 and TRBJ2-7; D call uncertain. The CDR3 length is 10 residues. Germline V lookup: CDR1 SQVTM, CDR2 ANQGSEA. V lost 5 bases and J lost 7, with 9 bases in between. The DNA of the CDR3 is TGCAGCGTTCGCCCCAGGGAGCAGTACTTC. The encoded protein is CSVRPREQYF.

The chain joins TRBV6-5 to TRBJ1-1; 8 nucleotides align to TRBD1. V gave up 4 bases and J gave up 6 bases; unmatched junction bases: 7. CDR1 MNHEY and CDR2 SVGAGI come from the germline V gene. The CDR3 totals 14 residues. The CDR3 nucleotides are TGTGCCAGCAGTTGGGCGGGACAGGTTTCTGAAGCTTTCTTT. Encoded protein: CASSWAGQVSEAFF.

V gene TRBV11-2 combines with J gene TRBJ2-7; D is ambiguous. V dropped 1 base and J dropped 2 bases, with 9 bases sitting between them. Germline V gene lookup returns CDR1 SGHAT and CDR2 FQNNGV. The CDR3 is 14 amino acids. The chain's CDR3 is CASSLGGLTYEQYF. CDR3 coding DNA: TGTGCCAGCAGCTTAGGCGGTCTCACCTACGAGCAGTACTTC.